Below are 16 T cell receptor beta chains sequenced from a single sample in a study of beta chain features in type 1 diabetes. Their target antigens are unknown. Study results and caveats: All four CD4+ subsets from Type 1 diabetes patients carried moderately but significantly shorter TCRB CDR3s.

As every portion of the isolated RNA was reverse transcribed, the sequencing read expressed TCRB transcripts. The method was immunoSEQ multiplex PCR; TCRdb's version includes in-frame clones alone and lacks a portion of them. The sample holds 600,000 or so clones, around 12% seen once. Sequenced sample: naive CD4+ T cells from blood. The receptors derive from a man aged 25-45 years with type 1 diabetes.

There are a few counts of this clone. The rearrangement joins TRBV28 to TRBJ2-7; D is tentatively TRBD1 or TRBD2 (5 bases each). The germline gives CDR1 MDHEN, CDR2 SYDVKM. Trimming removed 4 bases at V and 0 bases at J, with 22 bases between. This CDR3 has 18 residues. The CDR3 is CASSSGGLAGNYSYEQYF. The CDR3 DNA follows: TGTGCCAGCAGTTCTGGAGGTTTGGCAGGGAATTACTCCTACGAGCAGTACTTC.

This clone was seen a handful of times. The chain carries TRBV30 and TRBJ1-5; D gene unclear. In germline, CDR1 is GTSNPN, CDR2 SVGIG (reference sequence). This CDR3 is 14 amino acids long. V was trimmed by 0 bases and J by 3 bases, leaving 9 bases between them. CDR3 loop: CAWSVVGVNQPQHF. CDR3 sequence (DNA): TGTGCCTGGAGTGTAGTCGGAGTCAATCAGCCCCAGCATTTT. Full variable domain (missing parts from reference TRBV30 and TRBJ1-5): SQTIHQWPATLVQPVGSPLSLECTVEGTSNPNLYWYRQAAGRGLQLLFYSVGIGQISSEVPQNLSASRPQDRQFILSSKKLLLSDSGFYLCAWSVVGVNQPQHFGDGTRLSIL.

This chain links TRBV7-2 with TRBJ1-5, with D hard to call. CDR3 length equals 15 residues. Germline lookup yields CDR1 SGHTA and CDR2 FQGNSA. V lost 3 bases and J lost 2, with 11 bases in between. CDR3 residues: CASSFVWGGNQPQHF. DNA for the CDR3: TGTGCCAGCAGCTTCGTATGGGGAGGCAATCAGCCCCAGCATTTT. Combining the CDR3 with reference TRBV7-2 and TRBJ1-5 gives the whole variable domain GAGVSQSPSNKVTEKGKDVELRCDPISGHTALYWYRQSLGQGLEFLIYFQGNSAPDKSGLPSDRFSAERTGGSVSTLTIQRTQQEDSAVYLCASSFVWGGNQPQHFGDGTRLSIL.

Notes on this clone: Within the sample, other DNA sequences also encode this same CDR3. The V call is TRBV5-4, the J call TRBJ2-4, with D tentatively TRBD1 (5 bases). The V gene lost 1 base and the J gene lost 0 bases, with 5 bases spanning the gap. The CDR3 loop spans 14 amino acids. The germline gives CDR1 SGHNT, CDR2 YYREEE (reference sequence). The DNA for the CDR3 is TGTGCCAGCAGCTTGAGGGGAGCCAAAAACATTCAGTACTTC. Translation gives CASSLRGAKNIQYF.

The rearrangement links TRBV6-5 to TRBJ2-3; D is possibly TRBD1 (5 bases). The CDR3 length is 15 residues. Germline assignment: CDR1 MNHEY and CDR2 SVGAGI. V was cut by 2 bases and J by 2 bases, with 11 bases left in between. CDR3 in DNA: TGTGCCAGCAGTTACACAGGCCAGTTCACAGATACGCAGTATTTT. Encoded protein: CASSYTGQFTDTQYF.

The CDR3 region has the DNA TGCGCCAGCAGCTGGACAAGAGAAGAGACCCAGTACTTC. Its translation: CASSWTREETQYF. The chain employs TRBV5-1 and TRBJ2-5, with D possibly TRBD1 on 5 matching bases. The CDR3 has 13 amino acids. Germline values: CDR1 SGHRS, CDR2 YFSETQ. The V end was cut by 3 bases, the J end by 3 bases, with 9 bases between.

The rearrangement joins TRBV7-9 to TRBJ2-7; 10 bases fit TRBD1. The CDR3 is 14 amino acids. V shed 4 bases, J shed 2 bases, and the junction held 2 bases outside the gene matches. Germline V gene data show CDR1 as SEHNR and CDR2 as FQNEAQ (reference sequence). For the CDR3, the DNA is TGTGCCAGCAGCTCCGGACAGGGGGCCTACGAGCAGTACTTC. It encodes CASSSGQGAYEQYF.

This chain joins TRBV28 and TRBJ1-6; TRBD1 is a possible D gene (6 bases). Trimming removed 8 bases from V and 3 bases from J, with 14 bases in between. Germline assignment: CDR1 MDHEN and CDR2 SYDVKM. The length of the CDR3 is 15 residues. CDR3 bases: TGTGCCAGCGGCCGGACAGCGAGCTATAATTCACCCCTCCACTTT. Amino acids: CASGRTASYNSPLHF.

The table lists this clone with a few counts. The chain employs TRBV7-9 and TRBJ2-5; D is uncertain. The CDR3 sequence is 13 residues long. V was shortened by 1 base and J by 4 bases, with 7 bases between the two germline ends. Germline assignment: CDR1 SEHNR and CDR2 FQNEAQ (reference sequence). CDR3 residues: CASSLGLPETQYF. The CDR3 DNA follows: TGTGCCAGCAGCTTAGGACTCCCAGAGACCCAGTACTTC.

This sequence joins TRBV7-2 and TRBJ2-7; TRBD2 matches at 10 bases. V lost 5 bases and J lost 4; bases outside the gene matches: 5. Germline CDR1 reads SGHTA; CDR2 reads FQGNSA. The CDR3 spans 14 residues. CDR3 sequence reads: CASSISGGMYEQYF. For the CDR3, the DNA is TGTGCCAGCAGCATTAGCGGGGGGATGTACGAGCAGTACTTC.

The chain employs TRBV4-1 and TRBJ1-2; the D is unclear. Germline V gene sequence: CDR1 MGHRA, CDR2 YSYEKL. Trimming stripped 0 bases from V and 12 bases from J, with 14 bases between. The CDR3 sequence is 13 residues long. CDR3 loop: CASSQELGGRNTF. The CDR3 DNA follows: TGCGCCAGCAGCCAAGAGCTCGGAGGTCGTAACACCTTC.

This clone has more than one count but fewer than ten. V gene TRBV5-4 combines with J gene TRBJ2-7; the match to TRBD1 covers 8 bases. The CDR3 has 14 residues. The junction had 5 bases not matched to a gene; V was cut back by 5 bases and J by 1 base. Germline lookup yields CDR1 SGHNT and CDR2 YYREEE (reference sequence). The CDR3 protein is CASSQGAESYEQYF. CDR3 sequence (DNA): TGTGCCAGCAGTCAGGGGGCAGAATCCTACGAGCAGTACTTC.

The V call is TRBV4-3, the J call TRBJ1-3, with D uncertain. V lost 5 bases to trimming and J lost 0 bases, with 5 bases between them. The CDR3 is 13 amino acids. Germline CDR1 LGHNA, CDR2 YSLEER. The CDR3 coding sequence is TGCGCCAGCAGCAAGTTCTCTGGAAACACCATATATTTT. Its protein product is CASSKFSGNTIYF.

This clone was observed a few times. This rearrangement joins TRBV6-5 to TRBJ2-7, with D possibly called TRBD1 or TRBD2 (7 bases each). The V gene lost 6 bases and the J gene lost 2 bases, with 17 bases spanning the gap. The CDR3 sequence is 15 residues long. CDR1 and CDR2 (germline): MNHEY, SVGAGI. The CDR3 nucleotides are TGTGCCAGCAGAGGGGGGGAGGACAGGACCTACGAGCAGTACTTC. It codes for CASRGGEDRTYEQYF.

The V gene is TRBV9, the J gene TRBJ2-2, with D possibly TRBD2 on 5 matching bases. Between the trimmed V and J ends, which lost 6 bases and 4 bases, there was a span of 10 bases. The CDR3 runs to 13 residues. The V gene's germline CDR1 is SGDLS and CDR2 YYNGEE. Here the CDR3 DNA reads TGTGCCAGCACCCAGAGCGGCACCGGGGAGCTGTTTTTT. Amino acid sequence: CASTQSGTGELFF.

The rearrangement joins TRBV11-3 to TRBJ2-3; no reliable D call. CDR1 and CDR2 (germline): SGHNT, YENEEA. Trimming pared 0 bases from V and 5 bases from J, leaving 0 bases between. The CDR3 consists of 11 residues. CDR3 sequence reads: CASSLEDTQYF. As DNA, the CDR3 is TGTGCCAGCAGCTTAGAAGATACGCAGTATTTT. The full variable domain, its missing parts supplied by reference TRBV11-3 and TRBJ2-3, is EAGVVQSPRYKIIEKKQPVAFWCNPISGHNTLYWYLQNLGQGPELLIRYENEEAVDDSQLPKDRFSAERLKGVDSTLKIQPAELGDSAVYLCASSLEDTQYFGPGTRLTVL.